The clone carrying this T cell receptor beta chain was observed a single time. Its antigen is not known. V gave up 5 bases and J gave up 4 bases, with 17 bases separating them. The CDR3 spans 15 residues. The germline gives CDR1 LNHDA, CDR2 SQIVND (reference sequence). The sample originates from a study of vaccination and CD4 T cells after COVID-19. An Oncomine TCR Beta short-read assay was used to sequence the DNA from cultured CD4+ T cells. TCRdb reanalysed the PCR reads using MiXCR and keeps one entry per CDR3 protein. The table has around 26,000 distinct CDR3 sequences, roughly two thirds seen once. This sample's treatment: roughly 10-day PBMC culture with coronavirus spike peptide pools or control peptides (ViraFEST assay).

The rearrangement joins TRBV19 to TRBJ1-2; possible D gene TRBD1, 6 bases. Sequences were derived from CD4+ T cells from blood, cultured in vitro, sampled after SARS-CoV-2 vaccination. The receptor was isolated from a human donor who received a COVID-19 vaccine. Here the CDR3 reads CASSAERRTAYGYTF. As DNA, the CDR3 is TGTGCCAGTAGTGCCGAAAGGAGGACAGCCTATGGCTACACCTTC.